These 10 T cell receptor beta chains were sequenced from one sample in a study of Tregs in tolerant kidney transplant recipients. TCRdb's table, derived via immunoSEQ multiplex PCR, lists solely in-frame clones and lacks some. The table includes about 110,000 clones, nearly 90% detected once. The sample here was CD4+ T cells from blood, taken before the transplant. These receptors came from a human donor who received a combined kidney and bone marrow transplant.

V and J are TRBV5-1 and TRBJ1-5; D call uncertain. The germline V gene encodes CDR1 SGHRS and CDR2 YFSETQ. V lost 5 bases to trimming and J lost 0 bases, with 6 bases between them. The CDR3 totals 13 residues. CDR3 DNA: TGCGCCAGCAGTTTAGATAGCAATCAGCCCCAGCATTTT. Translating it yields CASSLDSNQPQHF.

The V and J genes are TRBV29-1 and TRBJ2-2, with 7 bases identical to TRBD1. J gave up 7 bases and V 6 bases, and 5 bases lay outside the gene matches. The germline V gene has CDR1 SQVTM and CDR2 ANQGSEA. CDR3 length equals 12 residues. Here the CDR3 DNA reads TGCAGCGTGGCGACAGGGAACGGGGAGCTGTTTTTT. Amino acid sequence: CSVATGNGELFF.

The chain carries TRBV27 and TRBJ1-5, with D uncertain. Per germline, CDR1 MNHEY and CDR2 SMNVEV (reference sequence). V lost 6 bases, J lost 1 base, and 13 bases lay in between. This CDR3 is built from 15 residues. The CDR3 region is CASSPRPRSNQPQHF. DNA for the CDR3: TGTGCCAGCAGCCCCCGTCCCAGGAGCAATCAGCCCCAGCATTTT.

This sequence joins TRBV5-1 and TRBJ1-1, with D unresolved. The CDR3 is 14 amino acids. Trimming left V 0 bases short and J 7 bases short, with 13 bases between. Germline CDR1 and CDR2: SGHRS and YFSETQ. CDR3 coding DNA: TGCGCCAGCAGCTTGGCTTCGGGGAAGAATGAAGCTTTCTTT. This translates into CASSLASGKNEAFF.

The table lists this clone with a count of one. CDR3 sequence: CASSLGPRNDEQFF. In DNA, the CDR3 is TGCGCCAGCAGCTTAGGCCCGAGGAATGATGAGCAGTTCTTC. This chain joins TRBV5-1 and TRBJ2-1; D gene unclear. The CDR3 has 14 amino acids. Germline V gene sequence: CDR1 SGHRS, CDR2 YFSETQ. V was pared by 2 bases and J by 8 bases, with 14 bases between.

The chain has TRBV29-1 and TRBJ2-3; 10 bases match TRBD2. CDR1 and CDR2 (germline): SQVTM, ANQGSEA. The CDR3 extends over 14 amino acids. Trimming at V came to 3 bases and at J to 6 bases, leaving 6 bases not matched to a gene. The DNA of the CDR3 is TGCAGCGTTGATGAGCGGGGGGGCGCCGATACGCAGTATTTT. This translates into CSVDERGGADTQYF.

The chain's CDR3 is CASSPDGGQAYTEFF. The CDR3 DNA reads TGTGCCAGCAGCCCGGACGGGGGGCAAGCCTACACGGAGTTCTTC. The chain has TRBV5-4 and TRBJ2-1, with TRBD2 as a possible D gene (7 bases). The ends were cut back, 4 bases at V and 14 bases at J, with 25 bases in the middle. Germline assignment: CDR1 SGHNT and CDR2 YYREEE (reference sequence). The CDR3 is 15 residues long.

The V and J genes are TRBV19 and TRBJ2-7; D is possibly TRBD1 (6 bases). With 9 bases removed from V and 0 bases from J, the gap between germline ends came to 12 bases. Germline V lookup: CDR1 LNHDA, CDR2 SQIVND (reference sequence). This CDR3 is built from 13 residues. The CDR3 sequence: CASGQLDSYEQYF. The CDR3 region has the DNA TGTGCCAGCGGACAGTTAGACTCCTACGAGCAGTACTTC.

V gene TRBV6-1 combines with J gene TRBJ1-2; 10 bases fit TRBD1. The CDR3 is 15 residues long. Trimming took 6 bases from V and 5 from J; bases not matched to a gene: 9. CDR1 is MNHNS, CDR2 SASEGT, per germline. The CDR3 bases are TGTGCCAGCAGGAACCGGGACAGGGGAGGGTATGGCTACACCTTC. Translation gives CASRNRDRGGYGYTF.

V and J are TRBV11-2 and TRBJ2-1; 8 positions match TRBD1. The V segment lost 7 bases and the J segment 6 bases; nucleotides outside the gene matches: 11. Germline-derived CDR1 and CDR2 are SGHAT and FQNNGV. CDR3 size: 15 residues. For the CDR3, the DNA is TGTGCCAGCATATCCCGCCGGACAGGGTTCAATGAGCAGTTCTTC. This translates into CASISRRTGFNEQFF.